This T cell receptor (beta chain) was documented in a study of regulatory T cells in long-lasting Graves disease. Findings and caveats of the study: Repertoires from persistent disease leaned toward TRBV28, TRBJ1-2 and TRBJ2-5.

The CDR3 contains 12 residues. Germline V gene sequence: CDR1 LGHNT, CDR2 FRNRAP. V lost 2 bases, J lost 5 bases, and 4 bases lay in between. Construction of TCR beta libraries relied on iRepertoire HTBI primers and on Arm-PCR targeting CDR3 regions. TCRdb re-analysed the multiplex PCR reads in MiXCR, keeping a single row per CDR3 protein. The sample lists a few hundred thousand distinct CDR3 sequences; 16% were seen once. This clonotype was picked up many times. The antigen is unknown. As for time point: newly diagnosed GD, antithyroid drugs for less than 3 months. Making the TCR library involved RNA that had been extracted from PBMCs. These sequences were also reported in another study, on T cells in Graves' hyperthyroidism and ophthalmopathy.

The chain recombines TRBV12-5 with TRBJ2-1; no firm D call. The sequencing here drew on peripheral blood mononuclear cells (PBMCs), taken at new diagnosis, from a patient treated with antithyroid drugs. The origin of this receptor is a man aged 40-49 years with Graves disease. The CDR3 reads CASGLFDNEQFF. The CDR3 coding sequence is TGTGCTAGTGGTTTGTTCGACAATGAGCAGTTCTTC.